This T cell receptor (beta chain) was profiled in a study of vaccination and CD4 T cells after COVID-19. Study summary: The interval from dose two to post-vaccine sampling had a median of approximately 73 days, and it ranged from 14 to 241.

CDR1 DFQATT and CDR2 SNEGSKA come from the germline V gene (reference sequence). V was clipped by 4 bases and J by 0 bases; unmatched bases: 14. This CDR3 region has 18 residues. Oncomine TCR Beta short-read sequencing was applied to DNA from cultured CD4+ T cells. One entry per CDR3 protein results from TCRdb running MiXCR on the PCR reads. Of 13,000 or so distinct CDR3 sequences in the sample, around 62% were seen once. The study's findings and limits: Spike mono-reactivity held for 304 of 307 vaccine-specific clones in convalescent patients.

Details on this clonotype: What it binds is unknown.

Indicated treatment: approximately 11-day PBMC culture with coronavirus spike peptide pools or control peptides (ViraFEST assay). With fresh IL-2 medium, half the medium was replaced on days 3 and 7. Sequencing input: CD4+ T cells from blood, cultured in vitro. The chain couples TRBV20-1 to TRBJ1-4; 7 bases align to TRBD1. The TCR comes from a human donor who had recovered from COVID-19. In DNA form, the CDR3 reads TGCAGTGCTACCATCCTAACAGGGGACGATGCAACTAATGAAAAACTGTTTTTT. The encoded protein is CSATILTGDDATNEKLFF.